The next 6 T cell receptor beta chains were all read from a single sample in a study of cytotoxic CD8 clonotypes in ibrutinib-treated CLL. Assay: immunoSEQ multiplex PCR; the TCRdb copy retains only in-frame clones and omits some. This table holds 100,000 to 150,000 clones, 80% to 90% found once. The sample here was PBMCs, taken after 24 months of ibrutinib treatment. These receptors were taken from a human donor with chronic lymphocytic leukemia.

CDR3 nucleotide sequence: TGTGCCAGCAGTTCTCCTCCATACAATGAGCAGTTCTTC. Translated: CASSSPPYNEQFF. This chain links TRBV7-9 with TRBJ2-1; no definite D call. Deletions cut 6 bases from V and 4 bases from J, with 10 bases between. Germline V gives CDR1 SEHNR, CDR2 FQNEAQ (reference sequence). The CDR3 is 13 amino acids. Looking up the rest from reference TRBV7-9 and TRBJ2-1 gives the full variable domain: DTGVSQNPRHKITKRGQNVTFRCDPISEHNRLYWYRQTLGQGPEFLTYFQNEAQLEKSRLLSDRFSAERPKGSFSTLEIQRTEQGDSAMYLCASSSPPYNEQFFGPGTRLTVL.

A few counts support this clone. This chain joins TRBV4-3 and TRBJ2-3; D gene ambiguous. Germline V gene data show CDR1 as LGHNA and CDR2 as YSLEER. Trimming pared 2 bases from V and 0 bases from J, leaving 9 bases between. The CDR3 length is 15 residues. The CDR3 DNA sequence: TGCGCCAGCAGCCAATACTGGTCTAGCACAGATACGCAGTATTTT. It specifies CASSQYWSSTDTQYF.

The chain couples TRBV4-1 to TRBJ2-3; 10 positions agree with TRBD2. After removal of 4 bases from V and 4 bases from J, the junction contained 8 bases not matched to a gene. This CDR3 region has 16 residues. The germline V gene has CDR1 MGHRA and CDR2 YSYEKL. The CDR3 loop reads CASSPRLAGGADTQYF. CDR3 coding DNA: TGCGCCAGCAGCCCACGACTAGCGGGCGGGGCAGATACGCAGTATTTT.

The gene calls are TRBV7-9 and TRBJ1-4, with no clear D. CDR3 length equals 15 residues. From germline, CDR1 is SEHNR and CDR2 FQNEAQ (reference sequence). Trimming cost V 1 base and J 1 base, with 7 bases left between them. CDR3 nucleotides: TGTGCCAGCAGCTTAGATCCGCTAACTAATGAAAAACTGTTTTTT. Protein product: CASSLDPLTNEKLFF.

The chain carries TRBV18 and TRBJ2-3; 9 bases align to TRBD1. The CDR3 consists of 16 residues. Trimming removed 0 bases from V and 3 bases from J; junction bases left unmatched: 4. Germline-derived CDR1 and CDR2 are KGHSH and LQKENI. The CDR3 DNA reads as TGTGCCAGCTCACCACCACAGGGGGCGCGGACAGATACGCAGTATTTT. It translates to CASSPPQGARTDTQYF. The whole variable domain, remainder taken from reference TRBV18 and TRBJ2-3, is NAGVMQNPRHLVRRRGQEARLRCSPMKGHSHVYWYRQLPEEGLKFMVYLQKENIIDESGMPKERFSAEFPKEGPSILRIQQVVRGDSAAYFCASSPPQGARTDTQYFGPGTRLTVL.

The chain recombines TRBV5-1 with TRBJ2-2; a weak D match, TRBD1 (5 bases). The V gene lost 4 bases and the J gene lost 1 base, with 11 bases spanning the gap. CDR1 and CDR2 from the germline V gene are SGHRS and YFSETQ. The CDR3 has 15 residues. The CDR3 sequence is CASSPQGLNTGELFF. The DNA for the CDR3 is TGCGCCAGCAGCCCCCAGGGTCTGAACACCGGGGAGCTGTTTTTT. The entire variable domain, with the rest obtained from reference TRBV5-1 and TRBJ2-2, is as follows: KAGVTQTPRYLIKTRGQQVTLSCSPISGHRSVSWYQQTPGQGLQFLFEYFSETQRNKGNFPGRFSGRQFSNSRSEMNVSTLELGDSALYLCASSPQGLNTGELFFGEGSRLTVL.